The 23 T cell receptor beta chains below all came from one sample that was sequenced in a study of cytomegalovirus exposure and HLA in healthy donors. 13 Jbeta primers and 60 Vbeta primers were used for the PCR. Produced via immunoSEQ multiplex PCR; TCRdb's table is partial and in-frame only. The data contain some 190,000 clones, 81% of them singletons. Sequencing used PBMCs. The receptors were gathered from a man aged 35 to 55 in good health and CMV-seropositive.

The chain employs TRBV5-6 and TRBJ2-7; D not resolved. The V end was cut by 3 bases, the J end by 7 bases, with 11 bases between. The CDR3 loop spans 12 amino acids. CDR1 and CDR2 from the germline V gene are SGHDT and YYEEEE. CDR3 nucleotide sequence: TGTGCCAGCAGCTCCCTCTCCGGGGAGCAGTACTTC. Its protein is CASSSLSGEQYF. Complete variable domain (other parts from reference TRBV5-6 and TRBJ2-7): DAGVTQSPTHLIKTRGQQVTLRCSPKSGHDTVSWYQQALGQGPQFIFQYYEEEERQRGNFPDRFSGHQFPNYSSELNVNALLLGDSALYLCASSSLSGEQYFGPGTRLTVT.

CDR3 coding DNA: TGTGCCAGCAGCCCGTTCGGGGAAGCCTACGAGCAGTACTTC. This gives the protein CASSPFGEAYEQYF. The chain employs TRBV14 and TRBJ2-7; the D gene is possibly TRBD2 (5 bases). Germline CDR1 is SGHDN and CDR2 is FVKESK. Trimming cost V 4 bases and J 2 bases, with 12 bases left between them. This CDR3 spans 14 amino acids.

This clone has only a few counts. The genes are TRBV2 and TRBJ2-5; 13 nucleotides match TRBD2. Trimming removed 7 bases from V and 3 bases from J; junction bases left unmatched: 14. CDR1 and CDR2 (germline): SNHLY, FYNNEI. The CDR3 consists of 18 residues. The CDR3 loop is CASTSRLAGGIREETQYF. The DNA for the CDR3 is TGTGCCAGCACCTCCCGACTAGCGGGGGGTATTAGGGAAGAGACCCAGTACTTC.

J is TRBJ1-2 and V is TRBV19, with D possibly TRBD1 on 5 matching bases. This CDR3 comprises 14 residues. The V and J ends lost 3 bases and 10 bases respectively, with 18 bases between them. Looked up from germline, CDR1 is LNHDA and CDR2 is SQIVND (reference sequence). The CDR3 is CASSMGGAEGIYTF. CDR3 nucleotide sequence: TGTGCCAGTAGTATGGGAGGAGCGGAGGGGATCTACACCTTC.

The chain links TRBV19 to TRBJ2-2; 10 nucleotides agree with TRBD2. The CDR3 runs to 16 residues. V was pared by 11 bases and J by 1 base, with 10 bases of the junction left unmatched. Germline CDR1 reads LNHDA; CDR2 reads SQIVND (reference sequence). This chain's CDR3 is CAVRTSGDENTGELFF. For the CDR3, the DNA is TGTGCCGTTAGGACTAGCGGAGATGAGAACACCGGGGAGCTGTTTTTT. The full variable domain, rest sourced from reference TRBV19 and TRBJ2-2, is DGGITQSPKYLFRKEGQNVTLSCEQNLNHDAMYWYRQDPGQGLRLIYYSQIVNDFQKGDIAEGYSVSREKKESFPLTVTSAQKNPTAFYLCAVRTSGDENTGELFFGEGSRLTVL.

The chain joins TRBV6-1 to TRBJ2-1, with D tentatively TRBD1 (6 bases). CDR3 length: 15 residues. Trimming pared 2 bases from V and 7 bases from J, leaving 15 bases between. Germline V gene sequence: CDR1 MNHNS, CDR2 SASEGT. CDR3 DNA: TGTGCCAGCAGTGAAACGTGGCAGGGGAGAAATGAGCAGTTCTTC. It yields the protein CASSETWQGRNEQFF.

The chain recombines TRBV28 with TRBJ2-1, with 8 bases aligning to TRBD2. With 6 bases clipped from V and 1 base from J, the junction kept 5 bases outside the gene matches. The germline CDR1 and CDR2 sequences are MDHEN and SYDVKM. The CDR3 consists of 15 residues. The CDR3 coding sequence is TGTGCCAGCAGCTCGGGGGGGGCGTCCTACAATGAGCAGTTCTTC. Translating it yields CASSSGGASYNEQFF. Complete variable domain (other parts from reference TRBV28 and TRBJ2-1): DVKVTQSSRYLVKRTGEKVFLECVQDMDHENMFWYRQDPGLGLRLIYFSYDVKMKEKGDIPEGYSVSREKKERFSLILESASTNQTSMYLCASSSGGASYNEQFFGPGTRLTVL.

The V gene is TRBV7-3, the J gene TRBJ2-7; weak D call: TRBD2 (6 bases). This CDR3 is built from 18 residues. The V gene lost 1 base and the J gene lost 0 bases, with 19 bases spanning the gap. Germline CDR1 and CDR2: SGHTA and FQGTGA. CDR3 bases: TGTGCCAGCAGCTTAAGGGTATTTGTGGAGGGACTCTCCTACGAGCAGTACTTC. Translated: CASSLRVFVEGLSYEQYF. Using reference TRBV7-3 and TRBJ2-7 for the parts outside the CDR3, the full variable domain is GAGVSQTPSNKVTEKGKYVELRCDPISGHTALYWYRQSLGQGPEFLIYFQGTGAADDSGLPNDRFFAVRPEGSVSTLKIQRTERGDSAVYLCASSLRVFVEGLSYEQYFGPGTRLTVT.

The chain uses TRBV6-1 and TRBJ2-3, with D maybe TRBD1 (5 bases). The CDR3 is 12 amino acids. Germline CDR1 reads MNHNS; CDR2 reads SASEGT. V lost 6 bases and J lost 5, with 9 bases in between. DNA of the CDR3: TGTGCCAGCAGCCCAGGGTTAGATACGCAGTATTTT. Its translation is CASSPGLDTQYF.

The V gene is TRBV7-2, the J gene TRBJ2-7; D might be TRBD2 (5 bases). The CDR3 length is 13 residues. Looked up from germline, CDR1 is SGHTA and CDR2 is FQGNSA. V shed 6 bases and J shed 3 bases, with 12 bases lying between them. In DNA form, the CDR3 reads TGTGCCAGCAGTCCTACTAGAAGCTACGAGCAGTACTTC. This encodes CASSPTRSYEQYF.

This chain joins TRBV6-1 and TRBJ1-1; TRBD1 might be the D (6 bases). This CDR3 comprises 15 residues. Deletions cut 6 bases from V and 0 bases from J, with 14 bases between. The germline CDR1 and CDR2 sequences are MNHNS and SASEGT. CDR3 residues: CASSPGHSMNTEAFF. The CDR3 DNA is TGTGCCAGCAGCCCGGGACATAGCATGAACACTGAAGCTTTCTTT.

This chain joins TRBV5-1 and TRBJ1-4, with a possible D match to TRBD1 (6 bases). This CDR3 is built from 17 residues. The germline V gene has CDR1 SGHRS and CDR2 YFSETQ. The V end lost 4 bases, the J end lost 4 bases, and 20 bases lay between the germline ends. CDR3 in amino acids: CASSTGQNRNLNEKLFF. The CDR3 DNA is TGCGCCAGCAGCACCGGACAGAATCGAAACCTTAATGAAAAACTGTTTTTT. The whole variable domain, remainder taken from reference TRBV5-1 and TRBJ1-4, is KAGVTQTPRYLIKTRGQQVTLSCSPISGHRSVSWYQQTPGQGLQFLFEYFSETQRNKGNFPGRFSGRQFSNSRSEMNVSTLELGDSALYLCASSTGQNRNLNEKLFFGSGTQLSVL.

This clone was detected a few times. The J gene is TRBJ2-3, the V gene TRBV7-6; no clear D. The germline V gene has CDR1 SGHVS and CDR2 FNYEAQ. V shed 4 bases and J shed 4 bases, with 12 bases lying between them. The CDR3 spans 14 residues. As DNA, the CDR3 is TGTGCCAGCAGCTCCATCATTCCAGCAGATACGCAGTATTTT. Translated: CASSSIIPADTQYF.

The chain employs TRBV4-2 and TRBJ1-6, with 11 bases lining up with TRBD1. This CDR3 is built from 20 residues. Germline CDR1 LGHNA, CDR2 YNFKEQ. J was trimmed by 7 bases and V by 0 bases; bases with no gene match: 14. The CDR3 DNA follows: TGTGCCAGCAGCCAAGATGGGGACAGGGGGTTCATCAAATACAATTCACCCCTCCACTTT. Translated, it gives CASSQDGDRGFIKYNSPLHF.

V is TRBV10-3 and J is TRBJ2-7; D is undetermined. This CDR3 spans 13 amino acids. Germline assignment: CDR1 ENHRY and CDR2 SYGVKD. V shed 5 bases and J shed 1 base, with 9 bases lying between them. CDR3 sequence (DNA): TGTGCCATCAGTCTGGGCCGATCCTACGAGCAGTACTTC. Translating it yields CAISLGRSYEQYF.

The rearrangement uses TRBV7-2 and TRBJ2-1, with TRBD2 identical over 7 bases. CDR1 SGHTA and CDR2 FQGNSA come from the germline V gene. Trimming removed 4 bases from V and 2 bases from J; junction bases left unmatched: 5. The CDR3 is made up of 15 amino acids. For the CDR3, the DNA is TGTGCCAGCAGCTCCGGGGGAGGGACCTACAATGAGCAGTTCTTC. Its translation is CASSSGGGTYNEQFF.

This chain's CDR3 is CSVTSRTGLILKYQETQYF. CDR3 nucleotides: TGCAGCGTTACCTCCCGGACAGGCCTCATCCTAAAATACCAAGAGACCCAGTACTTC. The chain recombines TRBV29-1 with TRBJ2-5; 7 nucleotides agree with TRBD1. Germline V gives CDR1 SQVTM, CDR2 ANQGSEA. The CDR3 contains 19 residues. The V gene end was trimmed by 5 bases and the J gene end by 0 bases; junction bases not matched to a gene: 21.

This clone was observed a few times. The chain combines TRBV6-5 with TRBJ2-5; D is ambiguous. Per germline, CDR1 MNHEY and CDR2 SVGAGI. V was trimmed by 6 bases and J by 7 bases, leaving 12 bases between them. The CDR3 is made up of 12 amino acids. CDR3 sequence: CASSPDRRTQYF. The DNA for the CDR3 is TGTGCCAGCAGCCCTGATCGGAGGACCCAGTACTTC.

The chain couples TRBV29-1 to TRBJ2-1, with a tentative D call TRBD1 (5 bases). CDR3 length: 16 amino acids. CDR1 is SQVTM and CDR2 is ANQGSEA in the germline V gene. V shed 7 bases and J shed 4 bases, with 23 bases lying between them. The CDR3 spells CSAGAGPNTVYNEQFF. The CDR3 DNA follows: TGCAGCGCTGGCGCAGGGCCAAATACAGTATACAATGAGCAGTTCTTC.

The V and J genes are TRBV5-1 and TRBJ2-2, with TRBD2 matching 9 bases. J gave up 7 bases and V 0 bases, and 7 bases lay outside the gene matches. CDR3 size: 16 residues. CDR1 and CDR2 from the germline V gene are SGHRS and YFSETQ. The CDR3 here is CASSLAAGGLDGELFF. Written as DNA, the CDR3 is TGCGCCAGCAGCTTGGCTGCGGGGGGGCTAGACGGGGAGCTGTTTTTT. Drawing the rest from reference TRBV5-1 and TRBJ2-2, the complete variable domain is KAGVTQTPRYLIKTRGQQVTLSCSPISGHRSVSWYQQTPGQGLQFLFEYFSETQRNKGNFPGRFSGRQFSNSRSEMNVSTLELGDSALYLCASSLAAGGLDGELFFGEGSRLTVL.

The rearrangement joins TRBV9 to TRBJ2-6; tentatively, D is TRBD1 (6 bases). This CDR3 region has 16 residues. V lost 4 bases and J 0 bases, leaving 11 bases between the germline ends. Germline V gives CDR1 SGDLS, CDR2 YYNGEE. The CDR3 loop is CASSPTGSSGANVLTF. CDR3 sequence (DNA): TGTGCCAGCAGCCCCACAGGGAGCTCTGGGGCCAACGTCCTGACTTTC.

The chain carries TRBV30 and TRBJ2-7; TRBD2 aligns across 11 bases. The CDR3 contains 13 residues. From germline, CDR1 is GTSNPN and CDR2 SVGIG (reference sequence). V lost 5 bases and J lost 7; bases outside the gene matches: 7. The DNA for the CDR3 is TGTGCCTGGCTAGCGGGAGGAGGTTCGGAGCAGTACTTC. Translated: CAWLAGGGSEQYF. The full variable domain, rest sourced from reference TRBV30 and TRBJ2-7, is SQTIHQWPATLVQPVGSPLSLECTVEGTSNPNLYWYRQAAGRGLQLLFYSVGIGQISSEVPQNLSASRPQDRQFILSSKKLLLSDSGFYLCAWLAGGGSEQYFGPGTRLTVT.

The chain is built from TRBV27 and TRBJ1-5, with D perhaps TRBD1 (5 bases). V was pared by 2 bases and J by 0 bases, with 8 bases between. There are 15 residues in the CDR3. Germline lookup yields CDR1 MNHEY and CDR2 SMNVEV (reference sequence). The CDR3 sequence: CASSLEGDSNQPQHF. The CDR3 coding sequence is TGTGCCAGCAGTTTAGAAGGGGATAGCAATCAGCCCCAGCATTTT.